Listed below are T cell receptor beta chains from one sample, sequenced in a study of glioma-infiltrating T cells. TCRdb passed the multiplex PCR reads through MiXCR, listing each CDR3 protein once. This sample has fewer than 500,000 distinct CDR3 sequences, with 41% found just once. Specimen: glioma tissue, nonneoplastic brain tissue, or PBMCs (not recorded which). The receptors here all came from a human donor with low-grade glioma or glioblastoma, undergoing nonglioma brain surgery, or in good health (not recorded which). Each CDR3 is given without its conserved first and last residue. The order of the fields is V gene, J gene, CDR3 protein.

V: TRBV7-9; J: TRBJ2-3; CDR3: ASRPRQDYTDTQY
V: TRBV2; J: TRBJ2-1; CDR3: ASSQDPSYNEQF
V: TRBV7-2; J: TRBJ2-7; CDR3: ASSVDMGSYEQY
V: TRBV7-9; J: TRBJ2-5; CDR3: ASSLLREGRATQY
V: TRBV6-2/TRBV6-3; J: TRBJ2-1; CDR3: ASSYRLAIYNEQF
V: TRBV10-3; J: TRBJ1-5; CDR3: AISQGNQPQH
V: TRBV20-1; J: TRBJ1-1; CDR3: SARTHRGNTEAF
V: TRBV28; J: TRBJ1-5; CDR3: ASSWIRDQPQH
V: TRBV28; J: TRBJ1-5; CDR3: ASSSPWGTGDNQPQH
V: TRBV20-1; J: TRBJ2-1; CDR3: SASRRVGLGNEQF
V: TRBV28; J: TRBJ2-5; CDR3: ASRQTSRYQETQY
V: TRBV18; J: TRBJ2-5; CDR3: ANSPGSGTQETQY
V: TRBV20-1; J: TRBJ2-7; CDR3: SVPNRDSYEQY
V: TRBV27; J: TRBJ2-1; CDR3: ASSKLDADERF
V: TRBV20-1; J: TRBJ2-7; CDR3: SARGQVVAHEQY
V: TRBV28; J: TRBJ2-3; CDR3: ASSLASGSPDTQY
V: TRBV6-1; J: TRBJ2-4; CDR3: ASSEIGIAKNIQY
V: TRBV5-1; J: TRBJ2-1; CDR3: ASSLLAEDYNEQF
V: TRBV6-2/TRBV6-3; J: TRBJ2-3; CDR3: ASSYYTTDTQY
V: TRBV7-9; J: TRBJ2-5; CDR3: ASSLRTGIYQETQY
V: TRBV27; J: TRBJ1-1; CDR3: ASSPQTGETEAF
V: TRBV20-1; J: TRBJ1-5; CDR3: SARAGQGNQPQR
V: TRBV3-1; J: TRBJ2-1; CDR3: ASSQVGGANEQF
V: TRBV24-1; J: TRBJ2-1; CDR3: ATSDLGASSYNEQF
V: TRBV7-8; J: TRBJ1-2; CDR3: ASSLVSSNPYGYT
V: TRBV20-1; J: TRBJ2-3; CDR3: SARDRLGAPVVDTQY
V: TRBV4-1; J: TRBJ1-5; CDR3: ASSPLRGSNQPQH
V: TRBV4-2; J: TRBJ2-2; CDR3: ASSQETTGELF
V: TRBV5-1; J: TRBJ1-5; CDR3: ASSMGYNQPQH
V: TRBV5-4; J: TRBJ2-1; CDR3: ASSSFESSYNEQF
V: TRBV19; J: TRBJ2-7; CDR3: ATQGYSYEQY
V: TRBV7-2; J: TRBJ1-5; CDR3: ASSLRQGQPQH
V: TRBV7-9; J: TRBJ2-7; CDR3: ASSSRRGVYEQY
V: TRBV20-1; J: TRBJ2-3; CDR3: SARRTSVVTDTQY
V: TRBV18; J: TRBJ2-1; CDR3: ASSPTLAGVHNEQF
V: TRBV7-2; J: TRBJ2-7; CDR3: ASSLDRISYEQY
V: TRBV20-1; J: TRBJ2-2; CDR3: SARGQNTGELF